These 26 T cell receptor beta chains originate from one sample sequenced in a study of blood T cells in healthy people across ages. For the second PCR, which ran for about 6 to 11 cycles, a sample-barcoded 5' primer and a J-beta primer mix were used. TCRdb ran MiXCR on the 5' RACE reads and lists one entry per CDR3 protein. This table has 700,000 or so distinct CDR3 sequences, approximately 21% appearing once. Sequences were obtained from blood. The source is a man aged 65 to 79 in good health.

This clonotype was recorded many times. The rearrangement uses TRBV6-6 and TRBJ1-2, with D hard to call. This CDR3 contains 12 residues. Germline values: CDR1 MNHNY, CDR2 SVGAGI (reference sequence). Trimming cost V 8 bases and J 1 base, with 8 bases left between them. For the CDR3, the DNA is TGTGCCAGCGATGATGGTAACTATGGCTACACCTTC. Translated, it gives CASDDGNYGYTF.

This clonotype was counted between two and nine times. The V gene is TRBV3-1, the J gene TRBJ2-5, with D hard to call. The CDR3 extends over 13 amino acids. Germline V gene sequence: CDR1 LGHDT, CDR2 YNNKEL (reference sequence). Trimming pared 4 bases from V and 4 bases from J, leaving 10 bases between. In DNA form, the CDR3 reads TGTGCCAGCAGCCTCCTAACCGGAGAGACCCAGTACTTC. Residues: CASSLLTGETQYF.

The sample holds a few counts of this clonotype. The CDR3 is CASSQQTTSPTPGRYF. The CDR3 DNA is TGTGCCAGCAGCCAGCAAACTACTAGTCCTACTCCTGGACGGTACTTC. V gene TRBV3-1 combines with J gene TRBJ2-5, with D possibly TRBD2 on 5 matching bases. The germline V gene encodes CDR1 LGHDT and CDR2 YNNKEL (reference sequence). The CDR3 loop spans 16 amino acids. V was cut by 3 bases and J by 13 bases, with 27 bases left in between.

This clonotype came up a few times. CDR3 sequence reads: CASNDANTGELFF. The CDR3 nucleotides are TGCGCCAGTAACGACGCGAACACCGGGGAGCTGTTTTTT. The rearrangement joins TRBV5-1 to TRBJ2-2, with no clear D. The V gene's germline CDR1 is SGHRS and CDR2 YFSETQ. CDR3 size: 13 residues. The V end was cut by 8 bases, the J end by 0 bases, with 8 bases between.

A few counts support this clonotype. In nucleotides, the CDR3 is TGTGCCAGCAGCCAAGGGATCGGACAGGGGCCTTTCTTAGCCAAAAACATTCAGTACTTC. Translation: CASSQGIGQGPFLAKNIQYF. The V gene is TRBV14, the J gene TRBJ2-4; 9 positions match TRBD1. Germline assignment: CDR1 SGHDN and CDR2 FVKESK. Trimming took 1 base from V and 0 from J; bases not matched to a gene: 13. This CDR3 has 20 amino acids.

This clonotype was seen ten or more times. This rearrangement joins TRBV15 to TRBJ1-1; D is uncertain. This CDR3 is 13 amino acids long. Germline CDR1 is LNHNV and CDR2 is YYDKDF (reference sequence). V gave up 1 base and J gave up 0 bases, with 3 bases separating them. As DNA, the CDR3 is TGTGCCACCAGCAGAGGGGTGAACACTGAAGCTTTCTTT. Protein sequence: CATSRGVNTEAFF.

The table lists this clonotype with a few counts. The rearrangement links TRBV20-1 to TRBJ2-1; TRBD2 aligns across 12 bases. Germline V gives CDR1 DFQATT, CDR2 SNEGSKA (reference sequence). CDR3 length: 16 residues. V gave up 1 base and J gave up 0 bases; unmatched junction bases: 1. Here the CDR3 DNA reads TGCAGTGCTAGAGCTAGCGGGGGGGCCTCCTACAATGAGCAGTTCTTC. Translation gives CSARASGGASYNEQFF.

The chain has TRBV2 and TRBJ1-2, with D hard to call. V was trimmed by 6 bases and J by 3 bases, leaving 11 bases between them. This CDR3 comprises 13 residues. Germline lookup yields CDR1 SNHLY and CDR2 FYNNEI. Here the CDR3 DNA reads TGTGCCAGCAGCCCCGGTTCCTACTATGGCTACACCTTC. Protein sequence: CASSPGSYYGYTF.

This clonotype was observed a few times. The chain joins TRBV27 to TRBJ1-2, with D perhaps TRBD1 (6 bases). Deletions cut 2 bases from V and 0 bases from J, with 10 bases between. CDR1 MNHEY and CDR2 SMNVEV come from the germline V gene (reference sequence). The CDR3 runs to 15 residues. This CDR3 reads CASSLKGGANYGYTF. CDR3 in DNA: TGTGCCAGCAGTTTAAAGGGGGGAGCTAACTATGGCTACACCTTC.

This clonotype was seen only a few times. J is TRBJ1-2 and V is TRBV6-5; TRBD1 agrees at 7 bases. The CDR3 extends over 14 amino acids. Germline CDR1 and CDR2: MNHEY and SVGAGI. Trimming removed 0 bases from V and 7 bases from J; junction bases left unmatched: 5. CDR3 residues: CASSYSGQTFGYTF. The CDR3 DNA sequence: TGTGCCAGCAGTTACTCGGGACAGACATTTGGCTACACCTTC.

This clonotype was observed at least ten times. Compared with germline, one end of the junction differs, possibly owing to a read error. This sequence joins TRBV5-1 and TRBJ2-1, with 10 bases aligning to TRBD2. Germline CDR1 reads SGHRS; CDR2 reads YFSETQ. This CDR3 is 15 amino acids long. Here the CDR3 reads CASSLVAGGYNEQFF. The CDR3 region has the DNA TGTGCCAGCAGCTTAGTAGCGGGAGGTTACAATGAGCAGTTCTTC.

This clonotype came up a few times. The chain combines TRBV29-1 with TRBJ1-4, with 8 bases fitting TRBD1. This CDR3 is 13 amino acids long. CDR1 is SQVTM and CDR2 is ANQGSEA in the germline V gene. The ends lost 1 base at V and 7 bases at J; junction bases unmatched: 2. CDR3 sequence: CSVEVGTGEKLFF. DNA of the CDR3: TGCAGCGTTGAAGTAGGGACAGGTGAAAAACTGTTTTTT. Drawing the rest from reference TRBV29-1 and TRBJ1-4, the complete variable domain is SAVISQKPSRDICQRGTSLTIQCQVDSQVTMMFWYRQQPGQSLTLIATANQGSEATYESGFVIDKFPISRPNLTFSTLTVSNMSPEDSSIYLCSVEVGTGEKLFFGSGTQLSVL.

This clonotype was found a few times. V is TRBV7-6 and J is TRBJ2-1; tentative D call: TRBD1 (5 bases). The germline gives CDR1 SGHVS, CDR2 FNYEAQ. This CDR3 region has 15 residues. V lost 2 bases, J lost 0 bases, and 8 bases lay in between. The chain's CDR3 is CASSLRQISYNEQFF. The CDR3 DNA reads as TGTGCCAGCAGCTTAAGACAGATCTCCTACAATGAGCAGTTCTTC.

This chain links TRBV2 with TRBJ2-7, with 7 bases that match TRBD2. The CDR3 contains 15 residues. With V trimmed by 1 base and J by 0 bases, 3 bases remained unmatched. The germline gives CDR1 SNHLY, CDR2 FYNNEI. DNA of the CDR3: TGTGCCAGCAGTGAAGGGACTAGACCCTCCTACGAGCAGTACTTC. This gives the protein CASSEGTRPSYEQYF.

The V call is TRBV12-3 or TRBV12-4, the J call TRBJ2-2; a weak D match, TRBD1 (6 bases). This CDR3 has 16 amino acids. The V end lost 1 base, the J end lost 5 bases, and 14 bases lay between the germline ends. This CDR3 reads CASSLVGAQWTGELFF. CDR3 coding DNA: TGTGCCAGCAGTTTAGTGGGGGCTCAGTGGACCGGGGAGCTGTTTTTT.

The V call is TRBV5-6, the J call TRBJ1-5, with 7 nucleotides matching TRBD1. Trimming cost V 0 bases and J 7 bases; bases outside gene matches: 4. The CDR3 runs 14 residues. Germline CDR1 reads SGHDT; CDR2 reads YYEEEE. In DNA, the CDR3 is TGTGCCAGCAGCTTGGCAACACAGGGGCAGCCCCAGCATTTT. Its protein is CASSLATQGQPQHF.

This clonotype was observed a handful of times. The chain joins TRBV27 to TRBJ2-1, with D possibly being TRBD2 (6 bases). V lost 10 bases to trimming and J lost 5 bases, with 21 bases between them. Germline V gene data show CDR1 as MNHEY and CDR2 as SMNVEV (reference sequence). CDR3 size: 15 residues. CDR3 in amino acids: CATTSGRGNDNEQFF. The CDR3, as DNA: TGTGCCACCACCTCGGGGCGCGGGAACGACAATGAGCAGTTCTTC.

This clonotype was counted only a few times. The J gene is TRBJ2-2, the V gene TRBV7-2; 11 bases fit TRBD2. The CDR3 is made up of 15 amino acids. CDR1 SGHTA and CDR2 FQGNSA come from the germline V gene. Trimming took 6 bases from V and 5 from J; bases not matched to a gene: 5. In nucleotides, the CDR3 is TGTGCCAGCAGGATGACTAGCGGGGAAACCGGGGAGCTGTTTTTT. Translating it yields CASRMTSGETGELFF.

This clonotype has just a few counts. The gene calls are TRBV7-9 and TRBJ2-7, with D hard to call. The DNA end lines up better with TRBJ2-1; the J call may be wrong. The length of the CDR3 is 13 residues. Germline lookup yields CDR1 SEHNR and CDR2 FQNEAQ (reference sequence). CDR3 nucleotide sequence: TGTGCCAGCAGCTCCTATGCGAACTATGAGCAGTTCTTC. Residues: CASSSYANYEQFF.

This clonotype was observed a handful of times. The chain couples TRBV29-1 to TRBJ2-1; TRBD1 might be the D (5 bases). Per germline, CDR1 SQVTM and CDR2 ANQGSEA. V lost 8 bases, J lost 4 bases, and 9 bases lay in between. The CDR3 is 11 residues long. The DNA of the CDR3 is TGCAGCTATGACAGTTACAATGAGCAGTTCTTC. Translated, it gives CSYDSYNEQFF.

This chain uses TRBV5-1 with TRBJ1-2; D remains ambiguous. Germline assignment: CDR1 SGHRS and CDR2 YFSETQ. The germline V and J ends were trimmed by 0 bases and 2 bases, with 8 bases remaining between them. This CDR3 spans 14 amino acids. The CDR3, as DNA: TGCGCCAGCAGCTTGGAATATCAGAACTATGGCTACACCTTC. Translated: CASSLEYQNYGYTF.

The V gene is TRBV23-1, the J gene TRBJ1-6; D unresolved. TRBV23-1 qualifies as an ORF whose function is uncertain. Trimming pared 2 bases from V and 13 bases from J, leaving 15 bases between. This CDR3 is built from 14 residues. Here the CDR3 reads CASSQPQSPIPLHF. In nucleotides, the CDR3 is TGCGCCAGCAGTCAACCCCAGTCCCCAATTCCCCTCCACTTT.

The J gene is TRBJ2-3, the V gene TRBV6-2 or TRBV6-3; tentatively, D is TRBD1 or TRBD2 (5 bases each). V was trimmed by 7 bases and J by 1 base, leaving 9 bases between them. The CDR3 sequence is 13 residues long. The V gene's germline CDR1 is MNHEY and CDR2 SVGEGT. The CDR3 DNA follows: TGTGCCAGCACCTTGGGACGCACAGATACGCAGTATTTT. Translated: CASTLGRTDTQYF.

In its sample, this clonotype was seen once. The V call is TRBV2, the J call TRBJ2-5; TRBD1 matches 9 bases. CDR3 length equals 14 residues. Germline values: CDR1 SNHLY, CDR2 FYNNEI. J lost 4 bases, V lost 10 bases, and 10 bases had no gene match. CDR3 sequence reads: CAILTGTGRETQYF. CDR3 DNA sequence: TGTGCCATCCTAACCGGGACAGGGAGAGAGACCCAGTACTTC.

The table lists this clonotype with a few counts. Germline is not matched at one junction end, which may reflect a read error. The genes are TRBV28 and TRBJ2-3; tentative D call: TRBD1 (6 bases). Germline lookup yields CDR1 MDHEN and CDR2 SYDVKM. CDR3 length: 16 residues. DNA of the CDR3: TGTGCCAGCAGTCCCAACGAGGGGGTTGAGGCAGATCCGCAGTATTTT. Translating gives CASSPNEGVEADPQYF. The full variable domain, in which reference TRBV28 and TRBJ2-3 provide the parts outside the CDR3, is DVKVTQSSRYLVKRTGEKVFLECVQDMDHENMFWYRQDPGLGLRLIYFSYDVKMKEKGDIPEGYSVSREKKERFSLILESASTNQTSMYLCASSPNEGVEADPQYFGPGTRLTVL.

Written as DNA, the CDR3 is TGCAGCCCGAAGGTGGGGGGGCAGGAGACCCAGTACTTC. It specifies CSPKVGGQETQYF. The chain combines TRBV20-1 with TRBJ2-5; D possibly corresponds to TRBD2 (7 bases). The CDR3 has 13 residues. The germline gives CDR1 DFQATT, CDR2 SNEGSKA (reference sequence).